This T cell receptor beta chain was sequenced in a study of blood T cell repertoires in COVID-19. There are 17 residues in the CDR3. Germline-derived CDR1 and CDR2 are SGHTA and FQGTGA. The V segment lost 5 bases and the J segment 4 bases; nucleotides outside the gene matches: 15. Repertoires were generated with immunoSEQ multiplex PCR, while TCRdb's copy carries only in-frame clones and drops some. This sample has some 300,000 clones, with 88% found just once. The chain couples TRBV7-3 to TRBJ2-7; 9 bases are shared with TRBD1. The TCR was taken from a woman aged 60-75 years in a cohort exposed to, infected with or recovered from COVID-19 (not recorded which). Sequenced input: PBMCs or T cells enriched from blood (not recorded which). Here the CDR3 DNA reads TGTGCCAGCAGCCTGGGGAGTCCCGGGACAGGGCTTTACGAGCAGTACTTC. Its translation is CASSLGSPGTGLYEQYF. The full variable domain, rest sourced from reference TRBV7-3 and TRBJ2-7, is GAGVSQTPSNKVTEKGKYVELRCDPISGHTALYWYRQSLGQGPEFLIYFQGTGAADDSGLPNDRFFAVRPEGSVSTLKIQRTERGDSAVYLCASSLGSPGTGLYEQYFGPGTRLTVT.